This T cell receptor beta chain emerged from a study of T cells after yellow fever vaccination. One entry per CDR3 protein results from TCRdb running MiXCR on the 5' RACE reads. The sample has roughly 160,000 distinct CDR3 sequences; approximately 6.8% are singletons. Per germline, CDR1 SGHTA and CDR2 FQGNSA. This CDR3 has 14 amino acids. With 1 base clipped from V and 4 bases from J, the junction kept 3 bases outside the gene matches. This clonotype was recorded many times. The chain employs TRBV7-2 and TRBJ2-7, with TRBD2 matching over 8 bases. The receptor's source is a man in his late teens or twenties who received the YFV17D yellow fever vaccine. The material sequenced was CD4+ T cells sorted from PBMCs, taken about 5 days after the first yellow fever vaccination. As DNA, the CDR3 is TGTGCCAGCAGCTTAGGAGCGGGGGCTTACGAGCAGTACTTC. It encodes CASSLGAGAYEQYF.